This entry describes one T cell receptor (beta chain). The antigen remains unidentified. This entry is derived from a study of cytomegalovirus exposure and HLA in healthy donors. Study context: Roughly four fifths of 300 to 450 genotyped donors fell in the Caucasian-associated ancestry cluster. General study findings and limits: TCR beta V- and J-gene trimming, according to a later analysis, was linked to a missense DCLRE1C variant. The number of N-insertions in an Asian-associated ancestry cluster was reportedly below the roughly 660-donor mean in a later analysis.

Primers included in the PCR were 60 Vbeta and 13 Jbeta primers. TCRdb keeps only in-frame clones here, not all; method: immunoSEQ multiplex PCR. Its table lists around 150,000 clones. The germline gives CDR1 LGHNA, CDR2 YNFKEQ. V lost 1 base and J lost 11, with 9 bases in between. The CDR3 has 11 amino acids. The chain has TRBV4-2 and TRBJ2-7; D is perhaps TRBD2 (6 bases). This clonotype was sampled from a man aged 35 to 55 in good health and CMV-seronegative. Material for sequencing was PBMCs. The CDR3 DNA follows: TGTGCCAGCAGCCAAGGGGGGGAAGAGTACTTC. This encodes CASSQGGEEYF.